This T cell receptor beta chain was sequenced for a study of T cells in Graves' hyperthyroidism and ophthalmopathy. It was RNA transcripts that yielded the amplified TCR beta CDR3 regions. HTBI primers were the set used in a first-round RT-PCR of the TCR CDR3. TCRdb analysed the multiplex PCR reads with MiXCR anew, one entry per CDR3 protein. The sample shows about 270,000 distinct CDR3 sequences, about 20% of them seen only once. The CDR3 is 13 residues long. Germline CDR1 MDHEN, CDR2 SYDVKM. V was cut by 4 bases and J by 5 bases, with 11 bases left in between. This chain joins TRBV28 and TRBJ2-5; D gene ambiguous. The sample was blood. This TCR derives from a man aged 25-45 years with Graves' ophthalmopathy. The CDR3 bases are TGTGCCAGCAGTTCACATCCGGGTGAGACCCAGTACTTC. This gives the protein CASSSHPGETQYF.